What follows are 19 T cell receptor beta chains derived from one specimen sequenced in a study of CD8 T cell repertoires and HIV-1 epitope variants. Clones were sequenced by immunoSEQ multiplex PCR, and TCRdb holds only the in-frame ones, with some missing. The sample includes under 100,000 clones, 60% to 80% of them seen just once. Sequencing was done on a sample of uncultured baseline CD8+ T cells from peripheral blood mononuclear cells (PBMCs). The receptor source for this set is a male donor with HIV.

The gene calls are TRBV19 and TRBJ1-5; the D is unclear. Trimming shortened V by 6 bases and J by 7 bases, and 13 bases separated the two germline ends. There are 13 residues in the CDR3. Germline V gene lookup returns CDR1 LNHDA and CDR2 SQIVND (reference sequence). CDR3 nucleotides: TGTGCCAGTAGCCAAAGGGCAGGCCAGCCCCAGCATTTT. Translated: CASSQRAGQPQHF.

The J gene is TRBJ2-2, the V gene TRBV5-1; D is perhaps TRBD2 (6 bases). This CDR3 contains 15 residues. V was trimmed by 3 bases and J by 4 bases, leaving 13 bases between them. Germline CDR1 reads SGHRS; CDR2 reads YFSETQ. The CDR3 DNA follows: TGCGCCAGCAGCTACCGGAGGGGCGGCACCGGGGAGCTGTTTTTT. Translating it yields CASSYRRGGTGELFF.

V usage is TRBV7-2 and J usage is TRBJ1-5; the D gene is possibly TRBD1 (5 bases). Germline CDR1 SGHTA, CDR2 FQGNSA. V lost 1 base to trimming and J lost 6 bases, with 13 bases between them. The CDR3 is made up of 15 amino acids. Here the CDR3 DNA reads TGTGCCAGCAGCTTAGTCCAGGGAGTCGGTCAGCCCCAGCATTTT. Encoded protein: CASSLVQGVGQPQHF.

This chain joins TRBV27 and TRBJ2-7; TRBD1 is a possible D gene (6 bases). This CDR3 region has 12 residues. V lost 6 bases to trimming and J lost 6 bases, with 12 bases between them. Germline lookup yields CDR1 MNHEY and CDR2 SMNVEV (reference sequence). The CDR3 sequence is CASRQGSGEQYF. The CDR3 region has the DNA TGTGCCAGCAGACAGGGATCTGGCGAGCAGTACTTC.

The rearrangement joins TRBV7-7 to TRBJ1-5; D is ambiguous. Trimming took 4 bases from V and 7 from J, leaving 29 bases between them. This CDR3 contains 19 residues. CDR1 is SSHAT and CDR2 is FNYEAQ in the germline V gene (reference sequence). This CDR3 is CASSWPLSYNGSRRQPQHF. In nucleotides, the CDR3 is TGTGCCAGCAGCTGGCCCTTGTCGTACAACGGGTCAAGGCGGCAGCCCCAGCATTTT.

The chain employs TRBV28 and TRBJ2-1; the match to TRBD2 covers 15 bases. Per germline, CDR1 MDHEN and CDR2 SYDVKM. The CDR3 runs to 17 residues. Trimming cost V 5 bases and J 3 bases; bases outside gene matches: 5. The CDR3 region has the DNA TGTGCCAGCAGTGGGACTAGCGGGGGGCATTACTACAATGAGCAGTTCTTC. This encodes CASSGTSGGHYYNEQFF.

The genes are TRBV15 and TRBJ1-2; a weak D match, TRBD1 (5 bases). The CDR3 consists of 13 residues. CDR1 and CDR2 from the germline V gene are LNHNV and YYDKDF (reference sequence). The V and J ends lost 7 bases and 7 bases respectively, with 16 bases between them. The CDR3 DNA reads TGTGCCACCACCTCCGAGGAGGGGAGTGGCTACACCTTC. It yields the protein CATTSEEGSGYTF. Drawing the rest from reference TRBV15 and TRBJ1-2, the complete variable domain is DAMVIQNPRYQVTQFGKPVTLSCSQTLNHNVMYWYQQKSSQAPKLLFHYYDKDFNNEADTPDNFQSRRPNTSFCFLDIRSPGLGDTAMYLCATTSEEGSGYTFGSGTRLTVV.

This clone was seen just once. The rearrangement links TRBV7-9 to TRBJ2-5; D gene uncertain. Trimming left V 5 bases short and J 2 bases short, with 12 bases between. The CDR3 covers 14 residues. Germline V gives CDR1 SEHNR, CDR2 FQNEAQ (reference sequence). The chain's CDR3 is CASSVPSGQETQYF. DNA of the CDR3: TGTGCCAGCAGCGTCCCTTCTGGGCAAGAGACCCAGTACTTC.

The V gene is TRBV14, the J gene TRBJ1-2; D unresolved. CDR3 length equals 13 residues. Germline CDR1 SGHDN, CDR2 FVKESK. V gave up 4 bases and J gave up 7 bases, with 13 bases separating them. CDR3 amino acids: CASSPIDSGGYTF. The CDR3 DNA sequence: TGTGCCAGCAGCCCGATCGACTCGGGTGGCTACACCTTC.

This clone came up many times. The identical CDR3 is also encoded by other nucleotide sequences in the sample. V and J are TRBV19 and TRBJ2-5, with 8 bases matching TRBD2. The CDR3 has 13 amino acids. V lost 3 bases and J lost 4; bases outside the gene matches: 1. The V gene's germline CDR1 is LNHDA and CDR2 SQIVND (reference sequence). The CDR3 is CASSIGRGETQYF. The CDR3 DNA sequence: TGTGCCAGTAGTATCGGGAGGGGAGAGACCCAGTACTTC.

The chain employs TRBV7-9 and TRBJ2-1, with no clear D. CDR3 size: 13 residues. Germline V gene lookup returns CDR1 SEHNR and CDR2 FQNEAQ (reference sequence). V lost 1 base and J 7 bases, leaving 8 bases between the germline ends. The CDR3 region is CASSLGVGNEQFF. The CDR3 bases are TGTGCCAGCAGCTTAGGAGTGGGGAATGAGCAGTTCTTC.

This clone was seen more than once but under ten times. V is TRBV28 and J is TRBJ1-5, with D possibly TRBD1 on 6 matching bases. The CDR3 runs 16 residues. From germline, CDR1 is MDHEN and CDR2 SYDVKM. V gave up 4 bases and J gave up 0 bases, with 13 bases separating them. The DNA for the CDR3 is TGTGCCAGCAGTTGGTCGGGGGCGAATAGCAATCAGCCCCAGCATTTT. Translated: CASSWSGANSNQPQHF.

The V gene is TRBV28, the J gene TRBJ1-3, with D uncertain. Germline CDR1 is MDHEN and CDR2 is SYDVKM. The CDR3 length is 16 residues. V gave up 2 bases and J gave up 0 bases, with 11 bases separating them. CDR3 DNA sequence: TGTGCCAGCAGTTTACAATCACGGCCCTCTGGAAACACCATATATTTT. This gives the protein CASSLQSRPSGNTIYF.

The rearrangement links TRBV9 to TRBJ2-1, with D hard to call. V dropped 0 bases and J dropped 7 bases, with 11 bases sitting between them. The CDR3 runs to 14 residues. The germline CDR1 and CDR2 sequences are SGDLS and YYNGEE. The CDR3 loop reads CASSVAVGHNEQFF. The DNA of the CDR3 is TGTGCCAGCAGCGTAGCCGTGGGTCATAATGAGCAGTTCTTC.

The chain recombines TRBV4-3 with TRBJ1-2; D remains unclear. In germline, CDR1 is LGHNA, CDR2 YSLEER. This CDR3 has 16 amino acids. V was cut by 0 bases and J by 3 bases, with 14 bases left in between. The CDR3: CASSQEAGQSYYGYTF. The CDR3 DNA reads as TGCGCCAGCAGCCAAGAAGCCGGGCAGAGCTACTATGGCTACACCTTC.

J is TRBJ2-2 and V is TRBV5-4; D uncertain. CDR3 length: 16 residues. The V gene's germline CDR1 is SGHNT and CDR2 YYREEE (reference sequence). Trimming pared 4 bases from V and 7 bases from J, leaving 20 bases between. CDR3 DNA sequence: TGTGCCAGCAGCCATAACGTTAATTACGGAATCGGGGAGCTGTTTTTT. Its translation: CASSHNVNYGIGELFF.

CDR3 in amino acids: CASSFAAGAAYTDTQYF. CDR3 in DNA: TGTGCCAGCAGTTTCGCGGCCGGGGCAGCGTACACAGATACGCAGTATTTT. The chain couples TRBV27 to TRBJ2-3; D might be TRBD1 or TRBD2, each matching 5 bases. Germline loops: CDR1 MNHEY, CDR2 SMNVEV (reference sequence). This CDR3 contains 17 residues. V gave up 3 bases and J gave up 2 bases, with 18 bases separating them.

This sequence joins TRBV29-1 and TRBJ2-7, with D tentatively TRBD1 (6 bases). V lost 7 bases to trimming and J lost 6 bases, with 13 bases between them. The CDR3 sequence is 11 residues long. The germline V gene encodes CDR1 SQVTM and CDR2 ANQGSEA. The CDR3 loop reads CSGLRGSEQYF. The CDR3, as DNA: TGCAGCGGACTCAGGGGCAGCGAGCAGTACTTC.

The rearrangement uses TRBV6-4 and TRBJ2-1; TRBD2 agrees at 8 bases. J gave up 7 bases and V 6 bases, and 17 bases lay outside the gene matches. Germline CDR1 reads MRHNA; CDR2 reads SNTAGT. This CDR3 region has 17 residues. CDR3 sequence (DNA): TGTGCCAGCAGCCGCCTCCCGGGACTAGGGAGGGGGAATGAGCAGTTCTTC. It translates to CASSRLPGLGRGNEQFF.